This T cell receptor (beta chain) originates from a study of blood T cell repertoires in COVID-19. Study details: Samples came from the United States, Italy and Spain, spanning acute and convalescent COVID-19. From T cells, B-cell-depleted T cells, or PBMCs came the material, which was cDNA or gDNA.

Authors' processing steps: Nucleated cell number was recorded as an estimate derived from reference gene primer amplification. This table comes from immunoSEQ multiplex PCR, and its TCRdb copy is limited to in-frame clones, with some not included. V and J calls and clone size follow that table, whereas D and trimming were derived from the DNA. The sample yields around 160,000 clones, almost 90% seen once. This CDR3 region has 15 residues. Germline CDR1 reads SGHTA; CDR2 reads FQGNSA. V was pared by 5 bases and J by 5 bases, with 7 bases of the junction left unmatched. The receptor was isolated from a human donor in a cohort sampled during active COVID-19. The source material was peripheral blood. The V and J genes are TRBV7-2 and TRBJ2-2, with 8 bases lining up with TRBD2. CDR3 in amino acids: CASSKTSSGTGELFF. CDR3 in DNA: TGTGCCAGCAGCAAAACCTCTAGCGGGACCGGGGAGCTGTTTTTT.